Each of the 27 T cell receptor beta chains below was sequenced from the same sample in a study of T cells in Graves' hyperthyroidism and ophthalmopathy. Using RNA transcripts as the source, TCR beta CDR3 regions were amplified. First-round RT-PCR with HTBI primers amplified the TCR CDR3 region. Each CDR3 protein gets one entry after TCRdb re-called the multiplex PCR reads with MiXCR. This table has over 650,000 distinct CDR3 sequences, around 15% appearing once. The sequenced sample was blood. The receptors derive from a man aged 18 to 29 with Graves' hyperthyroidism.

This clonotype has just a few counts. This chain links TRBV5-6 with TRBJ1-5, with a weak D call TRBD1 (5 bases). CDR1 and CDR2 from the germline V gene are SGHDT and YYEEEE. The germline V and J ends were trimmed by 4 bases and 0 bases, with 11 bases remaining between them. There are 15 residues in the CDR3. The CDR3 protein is CASSVRTFSNQPQHF. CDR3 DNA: TGTGCCAGCAGCGTCCGGACATTTAGCAATCAGCCCCAGCATTTT.

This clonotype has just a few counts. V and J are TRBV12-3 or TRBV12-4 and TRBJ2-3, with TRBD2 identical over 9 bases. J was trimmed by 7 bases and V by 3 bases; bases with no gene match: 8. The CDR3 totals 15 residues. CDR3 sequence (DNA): TGTGCCAGCAGTTTTGCTAGCGGGATAGTAAATACGCAGTATTTT. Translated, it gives CASSFASGIVNTQYF.

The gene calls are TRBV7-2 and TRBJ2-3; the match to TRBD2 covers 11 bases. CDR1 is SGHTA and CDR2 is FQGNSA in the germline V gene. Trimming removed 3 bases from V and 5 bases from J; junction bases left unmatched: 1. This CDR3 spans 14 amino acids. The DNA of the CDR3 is TGTGCCAGCAGCTTGACTAGCGGGGTAGATACGCAGTATTTT. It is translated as CASSLTSGVDTQYF.

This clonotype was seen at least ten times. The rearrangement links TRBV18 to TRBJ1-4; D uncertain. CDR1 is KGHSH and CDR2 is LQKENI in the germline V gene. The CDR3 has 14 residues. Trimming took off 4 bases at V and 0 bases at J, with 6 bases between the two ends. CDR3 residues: CASSQPTTNEKLFF. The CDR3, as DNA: TGTGCCAGCTCACAACCTACAACTAATGAAAAACTGTTTTTT.

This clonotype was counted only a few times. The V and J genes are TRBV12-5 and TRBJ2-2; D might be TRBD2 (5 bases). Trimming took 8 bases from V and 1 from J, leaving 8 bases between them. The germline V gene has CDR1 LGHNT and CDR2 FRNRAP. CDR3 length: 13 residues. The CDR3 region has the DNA TGTGCTAGTAGCGGATTGAACACCGGGGAGCTGTTTTTT. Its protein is CASSGLNTGELFF.

This CDR3 reads CSVRTGGLTGELFF. The CDR3, as DNA: TGCAGCGTTCGGACAGGGGGCCTGACCGGGGAGCTGTTTTTT. The chain has TRBV29-1 and TRBJ2-2; TRBD1 matches at 11 bases. Losses at the gene ends were 5 bases for V and 5 bases for J; bases not matched to a gene: 4. Germline CDR1 is SQVTM and CDR2 is ANQGSEA. The CDR3 length is 14 residues.

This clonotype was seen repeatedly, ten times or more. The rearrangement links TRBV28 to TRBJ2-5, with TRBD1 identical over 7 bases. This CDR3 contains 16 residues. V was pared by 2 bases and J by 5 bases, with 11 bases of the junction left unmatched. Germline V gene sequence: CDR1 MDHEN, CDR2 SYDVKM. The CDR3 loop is CASSLDRQGDRETQYF. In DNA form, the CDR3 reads TGTGCCAGCAGTTTAGACCGACAGGGCGATAGGGAGACCCAGTACTTC. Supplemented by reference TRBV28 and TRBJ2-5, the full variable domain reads DVKVTQSSRYLVKRTGEKVFLECVQDMDHENMFWYRQDPGLGLRLIYFSYDVKMKEKGDIPEGYSVSREKKERFSLILESASTNQTSMYLCASSLDRQGDRETQYFGPGTRLLVL.

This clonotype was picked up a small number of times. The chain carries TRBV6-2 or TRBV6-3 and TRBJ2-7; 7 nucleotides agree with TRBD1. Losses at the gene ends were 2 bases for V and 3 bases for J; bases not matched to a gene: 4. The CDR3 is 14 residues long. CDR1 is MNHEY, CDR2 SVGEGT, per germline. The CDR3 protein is CASSYESGGYEQYF. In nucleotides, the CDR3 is TGTGCCAGCAGTTACGAGTCAGGGGGCTACGAGCAGTACTTC.

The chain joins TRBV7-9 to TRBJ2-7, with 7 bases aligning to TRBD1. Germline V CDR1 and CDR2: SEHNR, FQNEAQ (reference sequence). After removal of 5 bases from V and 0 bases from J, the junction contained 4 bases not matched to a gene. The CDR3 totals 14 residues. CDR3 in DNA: TGTGCCAGCAGCACGGACAGGTACTCCTACGAGCAGTACTTC. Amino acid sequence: CASSTDRYSYEQYF.

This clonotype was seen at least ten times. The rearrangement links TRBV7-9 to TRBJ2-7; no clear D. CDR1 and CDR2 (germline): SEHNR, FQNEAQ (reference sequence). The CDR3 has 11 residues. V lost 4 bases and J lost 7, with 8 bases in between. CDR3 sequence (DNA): TGTGCCAGCAGCTCGATTTGGGAGCAGTACTTC. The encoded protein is CASSSIWEQYF.

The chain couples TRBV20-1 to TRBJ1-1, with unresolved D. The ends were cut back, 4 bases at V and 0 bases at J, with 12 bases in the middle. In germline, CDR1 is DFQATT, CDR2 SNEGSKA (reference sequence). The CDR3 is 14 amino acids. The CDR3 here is CSAIVPDLNTEAFF. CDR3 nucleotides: TGCAGTGCTATAGTCCCAGATTTGAACACTGAAGCTTTCTTT.

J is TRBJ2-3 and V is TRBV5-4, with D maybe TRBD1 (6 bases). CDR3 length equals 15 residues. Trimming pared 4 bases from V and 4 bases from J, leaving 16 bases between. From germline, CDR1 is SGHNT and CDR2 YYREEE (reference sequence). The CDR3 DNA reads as TGTGCCAGCAGCCCATCGGTACAGGGCTCAGATACGCAGTATTTT. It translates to CASSPSVQGSDTQYF.

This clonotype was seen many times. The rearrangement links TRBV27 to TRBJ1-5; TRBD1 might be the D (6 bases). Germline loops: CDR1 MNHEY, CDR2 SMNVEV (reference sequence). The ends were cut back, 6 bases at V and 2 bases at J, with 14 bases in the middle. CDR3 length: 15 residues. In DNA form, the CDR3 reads TGTGCCAGCAGGTCAGGGGCGGGTGGCAATCAGCCCCAGCATTTT. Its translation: CASRSGAGGNQPQHF.

This CDR3 is CASSLSSGSPYEQYF. Here the CDR3 DNA reads TGTGCCAGCAGTTTATCAAGCGGGAGCCCCTACGAGCAGTACTTC. The J gene is TRBJ2-7, the V gene TRBV27, with 8 bases lining up with TRBD2. CDR1 and CDR2 from the germline V gene are MNHEY and SMNVEV (reference sequence). Losses at the gene ends were 0 bases for V and 2 bases for J; bases not matched to a gene: 3. The CDR3 extends over 15 amino acids.

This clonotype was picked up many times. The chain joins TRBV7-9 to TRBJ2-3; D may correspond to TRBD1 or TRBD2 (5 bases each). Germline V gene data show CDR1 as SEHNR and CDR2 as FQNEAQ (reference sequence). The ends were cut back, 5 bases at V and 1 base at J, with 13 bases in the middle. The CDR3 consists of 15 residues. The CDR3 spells CASSERDHRTDTQYF. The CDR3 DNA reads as TGTGCCAGCAGCGAAAGGGACCACCGCACAGATACGCAGTATTTT.

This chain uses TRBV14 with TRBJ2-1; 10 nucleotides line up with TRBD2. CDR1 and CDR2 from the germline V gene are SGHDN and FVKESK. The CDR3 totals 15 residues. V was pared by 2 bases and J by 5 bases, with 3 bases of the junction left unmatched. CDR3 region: CASSQIAGGHNEQFF. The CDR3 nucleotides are TGTGCCAGCAGCCAAATAGCGGGAGGTCACAATGAGCAGTTCTTC. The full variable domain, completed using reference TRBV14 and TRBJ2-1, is EAGVTQFPSHSVIEKGQTVTLRCDPISGHDNLYWYRRVMGKEIKFLLHFVKESKQDESGMPNNRFLAERTGGTYSTLKVQPAELEDSGVYFCASSQIAGGHNEQFFGPGTRLTVL.

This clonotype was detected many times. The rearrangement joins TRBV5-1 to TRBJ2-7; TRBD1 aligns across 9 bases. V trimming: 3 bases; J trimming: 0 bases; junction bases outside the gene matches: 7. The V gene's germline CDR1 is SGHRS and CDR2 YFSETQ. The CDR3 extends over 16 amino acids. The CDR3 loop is CASSSSTGGTSYEQYF. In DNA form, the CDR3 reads TGCGCCAGCAGCTCATCAACAGGGGGCACCTCCTACGAGCAGTACTTC.

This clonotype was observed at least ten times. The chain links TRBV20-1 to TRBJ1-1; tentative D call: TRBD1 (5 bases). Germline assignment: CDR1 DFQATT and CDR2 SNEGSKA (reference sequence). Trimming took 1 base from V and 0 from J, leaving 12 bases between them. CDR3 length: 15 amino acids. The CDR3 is CSARAPRELNTEAFF. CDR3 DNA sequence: TGCAGTGCTAGAGCCCCCAGGGAGTTGAACACTGAAGCTTTCTTT.

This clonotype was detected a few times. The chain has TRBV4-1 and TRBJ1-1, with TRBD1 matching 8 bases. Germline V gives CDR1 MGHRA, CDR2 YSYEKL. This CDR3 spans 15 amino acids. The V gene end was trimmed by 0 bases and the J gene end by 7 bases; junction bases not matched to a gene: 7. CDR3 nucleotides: TGCGCCAGCAGCCAAGAAGTCCAGGGGGCGGGTGAAGCTTTCTTT. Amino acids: CASSQEVQGAGEAFF.

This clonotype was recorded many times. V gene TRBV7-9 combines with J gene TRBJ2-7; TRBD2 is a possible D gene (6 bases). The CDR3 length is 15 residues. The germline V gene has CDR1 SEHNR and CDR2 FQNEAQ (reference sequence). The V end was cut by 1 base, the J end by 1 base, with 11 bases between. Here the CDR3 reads CASSLGAGTSYEQYF. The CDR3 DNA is TGTGCCAGCAGCTTAGGGGCGGGGACTTCCTACGAGCAGTACTTC.

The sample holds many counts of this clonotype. CDR3 amino acids: CASSFSGNQPQHF. DNA of the CDR3: TGTGCCAGCAGTTTTTCAGGGAATCAGCCCCAGCATTTT. The chain carries TRBV12-3 or TRBV12-4 and TRBJ1-5; D is perhaps TRBD1 (5 bases). Trimming stripped 3 bases from V and 4 bases from J, with 7 bases between. CDR3 length equals 13 residues.

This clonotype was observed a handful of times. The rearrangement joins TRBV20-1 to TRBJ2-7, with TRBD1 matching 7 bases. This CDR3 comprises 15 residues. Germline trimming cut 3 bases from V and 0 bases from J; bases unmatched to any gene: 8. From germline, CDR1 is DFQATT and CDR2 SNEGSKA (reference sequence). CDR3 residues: CSASGDSNLSYEQYF. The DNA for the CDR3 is TGCAGTGCTAGTGGGGACAGTAACCTCTCCTACGAGCAGTACTTC.

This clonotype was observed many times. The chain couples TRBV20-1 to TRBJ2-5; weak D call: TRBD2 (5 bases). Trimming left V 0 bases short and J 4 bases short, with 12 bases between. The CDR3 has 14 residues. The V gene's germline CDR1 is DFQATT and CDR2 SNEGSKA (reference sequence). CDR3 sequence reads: CSARDRTGRETQYF. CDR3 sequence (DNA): TGCAGTGCTAGAGATCGAACGGGAAGAGAGACCCAGTACTTC.

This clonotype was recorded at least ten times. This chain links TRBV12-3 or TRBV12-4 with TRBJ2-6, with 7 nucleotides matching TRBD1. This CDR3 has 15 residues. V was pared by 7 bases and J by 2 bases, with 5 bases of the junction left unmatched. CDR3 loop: CASKEGAAGANVLTF. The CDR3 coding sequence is TGTGCCAGCAAAGAGGGGGCAGCTGGGGCCAACGTCCTGACTTTC.

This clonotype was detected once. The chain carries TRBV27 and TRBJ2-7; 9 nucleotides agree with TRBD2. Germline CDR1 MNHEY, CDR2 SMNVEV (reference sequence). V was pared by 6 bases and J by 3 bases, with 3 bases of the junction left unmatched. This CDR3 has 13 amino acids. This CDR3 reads CASRRRGGYEQYF. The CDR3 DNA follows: TGTGCCAGCAGAAGGCGGGGGGGCTACGAGCAGTACTTC.

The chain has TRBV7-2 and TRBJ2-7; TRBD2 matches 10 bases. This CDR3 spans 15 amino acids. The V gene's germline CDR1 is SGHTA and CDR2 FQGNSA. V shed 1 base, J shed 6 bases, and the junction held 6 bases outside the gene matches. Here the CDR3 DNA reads TGTGCCAGCAGCTTAGTAGCGGGAGGAACAGGCGAGCAGTACTTC. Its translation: CASSLVAGGTGEQYF. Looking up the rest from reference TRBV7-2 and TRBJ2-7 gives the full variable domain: GAGVSQSPSNKVTEKGKDVELRCDPISGHTALYWYRQSLGQGLEFLIYFQGNSAPDKSGLPSDRFSAERTGGSVSTLTIQRTQQEDSAVYLCASSLVAGGTGEQYFGPGTRLTVT.

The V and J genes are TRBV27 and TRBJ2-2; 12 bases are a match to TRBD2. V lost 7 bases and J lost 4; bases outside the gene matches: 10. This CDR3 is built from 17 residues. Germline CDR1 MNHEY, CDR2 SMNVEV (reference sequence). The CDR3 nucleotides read TGTGCCAGCAAGAGCCCTAGCGGGAGGGCCGTCACCGGGGAGCTGTTTTTT. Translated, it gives CASKSPSGRAVTGELFF.